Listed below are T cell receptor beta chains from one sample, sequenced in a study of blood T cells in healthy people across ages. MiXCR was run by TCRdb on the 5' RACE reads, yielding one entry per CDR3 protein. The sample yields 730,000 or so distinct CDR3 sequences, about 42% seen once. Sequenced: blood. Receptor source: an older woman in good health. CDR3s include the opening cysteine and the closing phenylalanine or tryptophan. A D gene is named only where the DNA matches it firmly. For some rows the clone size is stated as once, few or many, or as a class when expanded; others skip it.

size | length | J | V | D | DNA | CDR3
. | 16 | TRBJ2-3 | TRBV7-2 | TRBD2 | TGTGCCAGCAGCTTAGTAGGTAGCGGGAGAACAGATACGCAGTATTTT | CASSLVGSGRTDTQYF
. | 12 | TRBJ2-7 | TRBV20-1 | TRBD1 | TGCAGTGCCATTGACAGGGCCTACGAGCAGTACTTC | CSAIDRAYEQYF
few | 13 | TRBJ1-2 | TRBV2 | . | TGTGCCAGCTTCCGAGAAGGGGCTGGGGGCTACACCTTC | CASFREGAGGYTF
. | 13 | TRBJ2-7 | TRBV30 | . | TGTGCCTGGAGCCCCGATTCCACCTACGAGCAGTACTTC | CAWSPDSTYEQYF
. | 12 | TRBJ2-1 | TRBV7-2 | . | TGTGCCAGCAGCTTAATTCTAGGGCGTACGTTCTTC | CASSLILGRTFF
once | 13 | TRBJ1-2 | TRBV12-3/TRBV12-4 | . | TGTGCCAGCAGTGTTTTTGGTCAAGAAGGCTACACCTTC | CASSVFGQEGYTF
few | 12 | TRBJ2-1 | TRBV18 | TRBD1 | TGTGCCAGCTCGGACAGGGTCAATGAGCAGTTCTTC | CASSDRVNEQFF
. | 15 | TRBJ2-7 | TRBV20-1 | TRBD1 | TGCAGTGCTAGGGACCGGGACAGGGGGAATGGGGAGCAGTACTTC | CSARDRDRGNGEQYF
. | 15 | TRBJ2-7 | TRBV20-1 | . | TGCAGTGCTAGCAGGGTCGGATTTACAGGCTACGAGCAGTACTTC | CSASRVGFTGYEQYF
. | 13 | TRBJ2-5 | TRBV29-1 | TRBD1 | TGCAGCGTTGAGGGGGACAGGGAGTATTGGCAGTACTTC | CSVEGDREYWQYF
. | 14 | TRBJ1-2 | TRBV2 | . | TGTGCCAGCGGAGGGGTAGGCCGAGGTCATGGCTACACCTTC | CASGGVGRGHGYTF
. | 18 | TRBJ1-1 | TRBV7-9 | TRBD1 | TGTGCCAGCAGCTTAGGGGGCGGGACAGGCCACATGAACACTGAAGCTTTCTTT | CASSLGGGTGHMNTEAFF
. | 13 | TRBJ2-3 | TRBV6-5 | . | TGTGCCAGCAGTTACTCGACGGGAGATACGCAGTATTTT | CASSYSTGDTQYF
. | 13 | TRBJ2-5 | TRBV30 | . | TGTGCCTGGAGAGTGACCGGGGTGGGGACCCAGTACTTC | CAWRVTGVGTQYF
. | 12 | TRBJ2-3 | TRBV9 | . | TGTGCCAGCAGCCGCTCGCCAGATACGCAGTATTTT | CASSRSPDTQYF
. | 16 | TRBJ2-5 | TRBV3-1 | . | TGTGCCAGCAGCCAAGACCGGACAGACCGCCAAGAGACCCAGTACTTC | CASSQDRTDRQETQYF
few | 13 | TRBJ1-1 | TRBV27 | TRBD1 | TGTGCCAGCAGCGGACAGGGTCGAACTGAAGCTTTCTTT | CASSGQGRTEAFF
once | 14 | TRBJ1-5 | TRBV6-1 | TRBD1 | TGTGCCAGCAATAGGGACAGGAGGACTCAGCCCCAGCATTTT | CASNRDRRTQPQHF
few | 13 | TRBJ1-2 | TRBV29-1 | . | TGCAGCGTTCTGGCATCCCTGGGCTATGGCTACACCTTC | CSVLASLGYGYTF
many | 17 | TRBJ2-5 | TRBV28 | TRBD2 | TGTGCCAGCAGCATAGCGGGAGGCGACTTTTCTCAAGAGACCCAGTACTTC | CASSIAGGDFSQETQYF
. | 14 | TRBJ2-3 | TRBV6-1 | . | TGTGCCAGCTCAGGGGGGCTAAGGACAGATACGCAGTATTTT | CASSGGLRTDTQYF
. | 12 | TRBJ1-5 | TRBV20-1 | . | TGCAGTGCTAGGCCCAGCAATCAGCCCCAGCATTTT | CSARPSNQPQHF
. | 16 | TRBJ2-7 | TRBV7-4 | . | TGTGCCAGCAGCTCTTCGTATGAGCGGTCCTCCTACGAGCAGTACTTC | CASSSSYERSSYEQYF
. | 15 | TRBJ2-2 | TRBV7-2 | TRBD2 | TGTGCCAGCAGAATAGCGGGGGGGAGCACCGGGGAGCTGTTTTTT | CASRIAGGSTGELFF
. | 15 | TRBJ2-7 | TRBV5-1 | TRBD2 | TGCGCCAGCAGCTTGGTGGCGGGAGGGGACTACGAGCAGTACTTC | CASSLVAGGDYEQYF
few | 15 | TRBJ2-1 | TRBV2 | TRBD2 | TGTGCCAGCAGCCGTAGCGGGAGTGGGTACAATGAGCAGTTCTTC | CASSRSGSGYNEQFF
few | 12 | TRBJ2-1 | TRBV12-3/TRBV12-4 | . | TGTGCCAGCAGTACTAGGTACAGTGAGCAGTTCTTC | CASSTRYSEQFF
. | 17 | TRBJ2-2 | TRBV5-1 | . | TGCGCCAGCAGCTTGGCTTCAAGCGCCCGAACCACCGGGGAGCTGTTTTTT | CASSLASSARTTGELFF
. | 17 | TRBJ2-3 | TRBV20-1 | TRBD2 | TGCAGTGCTAGAGGCCGAGCGGGAACGGGAAACACAGATACGCAGTATTTT | CSARGRAGTGNTDTQYF
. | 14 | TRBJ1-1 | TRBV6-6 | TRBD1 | TGTGCCAGCAGGACCGGCAGGGGGTTAGTAGAAGCTTTCTTT | CASRTGRGLVEAFF
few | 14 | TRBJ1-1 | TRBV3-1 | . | TGTGCCAGCAGCCAACCAGGGGAGGTCACTGAAGCTTTCTTT | CASSQPGEVTEAFF
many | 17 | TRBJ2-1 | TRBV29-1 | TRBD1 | TGCAGCGTTGGACGGGACAGGGACCCTTTCTCCTACAATGAGCAGTTCTTC | CSVGRDRDPFSYNEQFF
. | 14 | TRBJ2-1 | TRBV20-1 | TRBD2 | TGCAGTGCTACGGGACTAGCGGGGGCGGGTGAGCAGTTCTTC | CSATGLAGAGEQFF
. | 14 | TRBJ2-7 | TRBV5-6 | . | TGTGCCAGCAGCTTTGGGACAAGCCTCTACGAGCAGTACTTC | CASSFGTSLYEQYF
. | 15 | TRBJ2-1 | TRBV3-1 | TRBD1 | TGTGCCAGCAGCTTCAGACAGGGAGCAGGTAATGAGCAGTTCTTC | CASSFRQGAGNEQFF
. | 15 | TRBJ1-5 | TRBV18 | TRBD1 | TGTGCCAGCTCACCGTCAGGGACAGCCAATCAGCCCCAGCATTTT | CASSPSGTANQPQHF
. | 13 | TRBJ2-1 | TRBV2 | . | TGTGCCAATTCCGGGGAGACGGGGTATGAGCAGTTCTTC | CANSGETGYEQFF
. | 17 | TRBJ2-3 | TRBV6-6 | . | TGTGCCAGCAGCTCTACCCGACCGAAAAGATCCGTAGATACGCAGTATTTT | CASSSTRPKRSVDTQYF
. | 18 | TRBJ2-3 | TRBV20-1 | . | TGCAGTGCCAGAGATGTGGGGCCCGGGACGGGGGTAACAGATACGCAGTATTTT | CSARDVGPGTGVTDTQYF
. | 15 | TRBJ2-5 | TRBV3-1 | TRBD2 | TGTGCCAGCAGCCAGGCGGGGGGCCTCCAAGAGACCCAGTACTTC | CASSQAGGLQETQYF
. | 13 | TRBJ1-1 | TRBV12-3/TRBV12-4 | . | TGTGCCAGCAGTCCTCCTGCCAGGTTGGCGGCTTTCTTT | CASSPPARLAAFF
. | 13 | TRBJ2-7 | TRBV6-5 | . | TGTGCCAGCAGTTCGACTCCCTCGGGAGAGCAGTACTTC | CASSSTPSGEQYF
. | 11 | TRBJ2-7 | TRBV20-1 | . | TGCAGTGCTCTCGACTATTACGAGCAGTACTTC | CSALDYYEQYF
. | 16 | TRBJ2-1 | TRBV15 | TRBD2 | TGTGCCACCAGCAGCGGTAGCGGGAGCTCCTACAATGAGCAGTTCTTC | CATSSGSGSSYNEQFF
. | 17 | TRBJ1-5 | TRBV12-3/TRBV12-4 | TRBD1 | TGTGCCAGCAGTTGGGGACAGGGGGCGAAGATGGATCAGCCCCAGCATTTT | CASSWGQGAKMDQPQHF
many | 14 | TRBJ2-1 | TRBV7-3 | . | TGTGCCAGCAGCTTAGGGATGGGGGACAATGAGCAGTTCTTC | CASSLGMGDNEQFF
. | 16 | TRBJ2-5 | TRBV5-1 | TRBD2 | TGCGCCAGCAGCCAGGGACTAGCGGGTCCTCAAGAGACCCAGTACTTC | CASSQGLAGPQETQYF
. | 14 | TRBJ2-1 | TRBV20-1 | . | TGCAGTGCTAAAACAGGGTTTGCAATGGATGAGCAGTTCTTC | CSAKTGFAMDEQFF
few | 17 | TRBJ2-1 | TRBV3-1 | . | TGTGCCAGCAGCCAAGAAACGACCGGGACTGTGTACAATGAGCAGTTCTTC | CASSQETTGTVYNEQFF
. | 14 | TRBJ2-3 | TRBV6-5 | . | TGTGCCAGCAGTTACGGCTCTAGCACAGATACGCAGTATTTT | CASSYGSSTDTQYF
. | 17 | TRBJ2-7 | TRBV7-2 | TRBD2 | TGTGCCAGCAGCTCTTACTTCTCAGGACTAGCGGGAGACGAGCAGTACTTC | CASSSYFSGLAGDEQYF